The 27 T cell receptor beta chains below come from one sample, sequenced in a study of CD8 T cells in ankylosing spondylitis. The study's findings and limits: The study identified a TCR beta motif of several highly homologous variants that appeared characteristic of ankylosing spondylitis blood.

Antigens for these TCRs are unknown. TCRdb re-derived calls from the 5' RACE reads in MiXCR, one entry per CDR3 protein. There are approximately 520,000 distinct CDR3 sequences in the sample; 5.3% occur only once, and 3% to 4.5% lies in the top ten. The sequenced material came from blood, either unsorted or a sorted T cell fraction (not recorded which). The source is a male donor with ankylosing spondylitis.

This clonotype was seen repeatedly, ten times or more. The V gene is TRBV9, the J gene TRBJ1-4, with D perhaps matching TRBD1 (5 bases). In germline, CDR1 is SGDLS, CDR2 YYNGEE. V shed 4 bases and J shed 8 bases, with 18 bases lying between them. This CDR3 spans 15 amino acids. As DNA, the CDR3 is TGTGCCAGCAGCCTCTCCGGGACCGGGGAAGAAAAACTGTTTTTT. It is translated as CASSLSGTGEEKLFF.

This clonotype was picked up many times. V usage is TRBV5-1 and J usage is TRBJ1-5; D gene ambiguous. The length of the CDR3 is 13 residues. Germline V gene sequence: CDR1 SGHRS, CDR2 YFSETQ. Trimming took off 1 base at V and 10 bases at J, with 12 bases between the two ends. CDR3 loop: CASSLTDSSPQHF. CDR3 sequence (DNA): TGCGCCAGCAGCTTGACGGATTCCAGCCCCCAGCATTTT.

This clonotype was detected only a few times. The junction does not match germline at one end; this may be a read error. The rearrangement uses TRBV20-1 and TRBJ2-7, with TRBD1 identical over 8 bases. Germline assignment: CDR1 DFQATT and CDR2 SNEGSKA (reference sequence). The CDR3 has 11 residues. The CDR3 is CSAQTGTGPLF. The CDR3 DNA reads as TGCAGTGCCCAGACCGGGACAGGTCCCCTCTTC.

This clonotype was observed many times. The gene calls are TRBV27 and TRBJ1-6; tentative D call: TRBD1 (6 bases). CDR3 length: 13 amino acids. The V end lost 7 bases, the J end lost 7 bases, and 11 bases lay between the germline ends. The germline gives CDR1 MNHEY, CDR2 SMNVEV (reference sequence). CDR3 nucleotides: TGTGCCAGCAAGGGGGTTAGGAATTCACCCCTCCACTTT. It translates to CASKGVRNSPLHF.

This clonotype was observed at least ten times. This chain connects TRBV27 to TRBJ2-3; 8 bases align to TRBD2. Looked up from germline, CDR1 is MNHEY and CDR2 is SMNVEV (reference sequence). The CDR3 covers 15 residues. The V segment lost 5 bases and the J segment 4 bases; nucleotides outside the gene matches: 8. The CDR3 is CASSTPGLVADTQYF. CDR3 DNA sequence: TGTGCCAGCAGTACACCGGGACTAGTCGCAGATACGCAGTATTTT.

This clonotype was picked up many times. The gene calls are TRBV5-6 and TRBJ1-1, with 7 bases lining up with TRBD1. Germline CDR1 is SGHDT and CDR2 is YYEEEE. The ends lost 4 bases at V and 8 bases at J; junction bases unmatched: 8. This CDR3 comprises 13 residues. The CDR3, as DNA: TGTGCCAGCAGCCTCACAGGGGTTGGAGAAGCTTTCTTT. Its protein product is CASSLTGVGEAFF.

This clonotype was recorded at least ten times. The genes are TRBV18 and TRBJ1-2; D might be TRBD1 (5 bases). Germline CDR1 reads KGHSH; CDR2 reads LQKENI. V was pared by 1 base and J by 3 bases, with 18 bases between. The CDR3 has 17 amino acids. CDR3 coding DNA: TGTGCCAGCTCACCACTCTCAGGGTCAGGCGGGGACTATGGCTACACCTTC. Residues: CASSPLSGSGGDYGYTF.

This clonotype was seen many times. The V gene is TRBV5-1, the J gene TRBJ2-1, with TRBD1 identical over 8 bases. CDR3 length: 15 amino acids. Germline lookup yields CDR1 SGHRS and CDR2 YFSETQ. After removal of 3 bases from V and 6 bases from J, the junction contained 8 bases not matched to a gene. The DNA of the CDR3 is TGCGCCAGCAGCTGGGACAGGCGAGGTTCCAATGAGCAGTTCTTC. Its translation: CASSWDRRGSNEQFF.

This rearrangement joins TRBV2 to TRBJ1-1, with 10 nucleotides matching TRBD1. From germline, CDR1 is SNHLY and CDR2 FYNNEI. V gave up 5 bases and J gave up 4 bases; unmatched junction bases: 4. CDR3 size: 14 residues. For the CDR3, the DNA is TGTGCCAGCAGTTGGACAGGGGGGGCCACTGAAGCTTTCTTT. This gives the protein CASSWTGGATEAFF.

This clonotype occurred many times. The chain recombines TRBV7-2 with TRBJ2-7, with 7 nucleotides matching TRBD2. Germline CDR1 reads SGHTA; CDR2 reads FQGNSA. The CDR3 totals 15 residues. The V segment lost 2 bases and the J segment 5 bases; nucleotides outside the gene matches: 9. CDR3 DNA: TGTGCCAGCAGCTTATTTCGGGGGGTAAAGGACGAGCAGTACTTC. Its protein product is CASSLFRGVKDEQYF.

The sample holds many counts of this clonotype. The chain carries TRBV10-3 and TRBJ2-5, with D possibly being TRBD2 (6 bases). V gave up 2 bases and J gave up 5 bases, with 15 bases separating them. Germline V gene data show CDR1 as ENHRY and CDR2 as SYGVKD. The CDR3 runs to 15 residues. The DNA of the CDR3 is TGTGCCATCAGTGAGAGGGACGTCGGAGGGGAGACCCAGTACTTC. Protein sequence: CAISERDVGGETQYF.

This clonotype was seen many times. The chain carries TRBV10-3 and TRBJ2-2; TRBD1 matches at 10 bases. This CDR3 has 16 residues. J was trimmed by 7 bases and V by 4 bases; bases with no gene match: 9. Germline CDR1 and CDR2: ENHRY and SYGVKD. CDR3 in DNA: TGTGCCATCAGTGGCGGACAGGGGGGAGGCATCGGGGAGCTGTTTTTT. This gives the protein CAISGGQGGGIGELFF.

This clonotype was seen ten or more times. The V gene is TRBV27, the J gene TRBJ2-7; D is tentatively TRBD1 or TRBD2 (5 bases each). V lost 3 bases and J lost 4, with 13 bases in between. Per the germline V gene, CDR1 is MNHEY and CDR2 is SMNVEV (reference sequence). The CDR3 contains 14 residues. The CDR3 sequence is CASSFGPEGYEQYF. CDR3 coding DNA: TGTGCCAGCAGTTTTGGACCTGAGGGGTACGAGCAGTACTTC.

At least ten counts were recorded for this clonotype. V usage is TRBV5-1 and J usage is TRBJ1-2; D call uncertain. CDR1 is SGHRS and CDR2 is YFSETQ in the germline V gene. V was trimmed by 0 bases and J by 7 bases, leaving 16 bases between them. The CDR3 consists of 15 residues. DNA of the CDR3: TGCGCCAGCAGCTTGGCCGGCGGAGAAAAACTTGGCTACACCTTC. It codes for CASSLAGGEKLGYTF. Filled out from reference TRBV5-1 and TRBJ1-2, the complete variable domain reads KAGVTQTPRYLIKTRGQQVTLSCSPISGHRSVSWYQQTPGQGLQFLFEYFSETQRNKGNFPGRFSGRQFSNSRSEMNVSTLELGDSALYLCASSLAGGEKLGYTFGSGTRLTVV.

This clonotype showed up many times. This CDR3 is CAIRKDRGLADTQYF. The CDR3 DNA sequence: TGTGCCATCAGGAAGGACAGGGGGCTGGCAGATACGCAGTATTTT. This sequence joins TRBV10-3 and TRBJ2-3; 11 bases map to TRBD1. Germline-derived CDR1 and CDR2 are ENHRY and SYGVKD. V was pared by 6 bases and J by 4 bases, with 6 bases of the junction left unmatched. This CDR3 region has 15 residues.

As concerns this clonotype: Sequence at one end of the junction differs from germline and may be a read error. CDR3 DNA sequence: TGTGCCAGCACTTACTCCAGAACAACCAGGGAATCCGGGACTTACTCCTACGAGCAGTACTTC. Protein product: CASTYSRTTRESGTYSYEQYF. The chain carries TRBV6-2 or TRBV6-3 and TRBJ2-7; tentatively, D is TRBD2 (6 bases). The germline gives CDR1 MNHEY, CDR2 SVGEGT. This CDR3 has 21 amino acids.

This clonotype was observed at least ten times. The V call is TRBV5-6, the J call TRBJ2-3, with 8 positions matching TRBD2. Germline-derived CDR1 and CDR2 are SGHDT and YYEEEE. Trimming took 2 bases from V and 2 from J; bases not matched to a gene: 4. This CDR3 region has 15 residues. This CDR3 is CASSFGTRNTDTQYF. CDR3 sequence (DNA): TGTGCCAGCAGCTTTGGGACTAGAAACACAGATACGCAGTATTTT. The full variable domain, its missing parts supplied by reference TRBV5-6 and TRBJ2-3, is DAGVTQSPTHLIKTRGQQVTLRCSPKSGHDTVSWYQQALGQGPQFIFQYYEEEERQRGNFPDRFSGHQFPNYSSELNVNALLLGDSALYLCASSFGTRNTDTQYFGPGTRLTVL.

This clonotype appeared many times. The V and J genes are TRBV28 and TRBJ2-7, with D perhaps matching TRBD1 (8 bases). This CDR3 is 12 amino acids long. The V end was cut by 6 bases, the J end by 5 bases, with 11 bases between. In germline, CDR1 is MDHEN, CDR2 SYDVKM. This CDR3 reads CASRQGGNEQYF. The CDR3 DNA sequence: TGTGCCAGCAGACAGGGGGGGAACGAGCAGTACTTC.

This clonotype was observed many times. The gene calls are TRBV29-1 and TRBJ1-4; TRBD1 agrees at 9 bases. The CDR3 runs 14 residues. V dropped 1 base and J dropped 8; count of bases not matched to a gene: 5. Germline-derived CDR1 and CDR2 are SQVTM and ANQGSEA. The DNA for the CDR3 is TGCAGCGTTGAAGGGGACAGGGAGGGAGAAAAACTGTTTTTT. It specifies CSVEGDREGEKLFF.

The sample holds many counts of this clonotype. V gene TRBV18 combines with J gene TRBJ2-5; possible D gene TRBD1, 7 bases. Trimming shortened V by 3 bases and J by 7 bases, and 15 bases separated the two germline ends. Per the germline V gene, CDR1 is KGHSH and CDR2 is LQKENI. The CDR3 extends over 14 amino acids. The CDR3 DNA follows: TGTGCCAGCTCACCGATGACAGGGCGGGGGACCCAGTACTTC. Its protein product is CASSPMTGRGTQYF.

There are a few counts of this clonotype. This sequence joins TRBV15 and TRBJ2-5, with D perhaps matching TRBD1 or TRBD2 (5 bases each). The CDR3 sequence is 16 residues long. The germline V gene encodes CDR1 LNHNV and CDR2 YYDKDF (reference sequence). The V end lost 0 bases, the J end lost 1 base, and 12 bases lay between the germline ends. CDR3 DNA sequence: TGTGCCACCAGCAGAGATCTGTGGGGACCCCAAGAGACCCAGTACTTC. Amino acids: CATSRDLWGPQETQYF.

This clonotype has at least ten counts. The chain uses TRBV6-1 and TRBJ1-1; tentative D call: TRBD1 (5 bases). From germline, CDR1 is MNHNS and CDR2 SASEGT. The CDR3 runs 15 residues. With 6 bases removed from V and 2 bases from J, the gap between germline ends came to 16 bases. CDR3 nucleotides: TGTGCCAGCAGAACGAGGGACTTCCTAAACACTGAAGCTTTCTTT. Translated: CASRTRDFLNTEAFF.

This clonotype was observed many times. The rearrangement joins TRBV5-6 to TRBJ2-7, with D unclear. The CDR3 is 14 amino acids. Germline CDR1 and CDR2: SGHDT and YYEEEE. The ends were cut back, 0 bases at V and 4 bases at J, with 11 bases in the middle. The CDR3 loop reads CASSLDRQPYEQYF. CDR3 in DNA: TGTGCCAGCAGCTTGGATCGGCAACCATACGAGCAGTACTTC.

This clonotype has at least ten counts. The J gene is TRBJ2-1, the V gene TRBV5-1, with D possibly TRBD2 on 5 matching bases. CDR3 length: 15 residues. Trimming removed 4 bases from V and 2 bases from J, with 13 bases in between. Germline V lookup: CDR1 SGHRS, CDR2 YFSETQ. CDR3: CASSTPRETYNEQFF. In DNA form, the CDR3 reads TGCGCCAGCAGCACGCCCCGGGAAACCTACAATGAGCAGTTCTTC.

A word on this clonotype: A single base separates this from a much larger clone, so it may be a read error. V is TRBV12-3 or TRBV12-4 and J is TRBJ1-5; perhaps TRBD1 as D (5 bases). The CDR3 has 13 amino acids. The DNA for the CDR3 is TGTGCCAGCAGTTCAGGGTCTGTTCAGCTCCAGCATTTT. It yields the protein CASSSGSVQLQHF.

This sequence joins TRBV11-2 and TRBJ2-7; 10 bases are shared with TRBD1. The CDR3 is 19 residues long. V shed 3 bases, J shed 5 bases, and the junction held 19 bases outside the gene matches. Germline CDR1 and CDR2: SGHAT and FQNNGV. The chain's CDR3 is CASSFSRQGAPTSLDEQYF. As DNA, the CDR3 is TGTGCCAGCAGCTTCTCAAGACAGGGGGCCCCGACCTCTCTGGACGAGCAGTACTTC.

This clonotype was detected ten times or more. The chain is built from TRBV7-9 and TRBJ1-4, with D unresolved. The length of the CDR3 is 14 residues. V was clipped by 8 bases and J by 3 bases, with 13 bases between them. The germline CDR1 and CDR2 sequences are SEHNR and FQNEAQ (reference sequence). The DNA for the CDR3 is TGTGCCAGCGGGATCCGGGCCTCTAATGAAAAACTGTTTTTT. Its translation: CASGIRASNEKLFF.